The sequence of this TCR beta chain was determined in a study of vaccination and CD4 T cells after COVID-19. Study results and caveats: There was no significant change from around 20 to 38 median reactive clonotypes.

Treatment of the sample: roughly 10-day PBMC culture with coronavirus spike peptide pools or control peptides (ViraFEST assay). As to this clonotype: Its antigen is not known.

Cultured CD4+ T cells had their DNA profiled by the Oncomine TCR Beta short-read assay. Each CDR3 protein gets one entry after TCRdb re-called the PCR reads with MiXCR. The repertoire holds approximately 20,000 distinct CDR3 sequences, with approximately 60% as singletons. This receptor was taken from a human donor who had recovered from COVID-19. Sequencing input: CD4+ T cells from blood, cultured in vitro.

CDR3 loop: CASSPRGAGSFLNEQFF. The CDR3 DNA is TGTGCCAGCAGCCCCCGGGGGGCGGGAAGCTTCCTCAATGAGCAGTTCTTC. The genes are TRBV7-6 and TRBJ2-1; D possibly corresponds to TRBD2 (7 bases). The ends were cut back, 5 bases at V and 6 bases at J, with 23 bases in the middle. CDR3 length equals 17 residues. Per the germline V gene, CDR1 is SGHVS and CDR2 is FNYEAQ. Combining the CDR3 with reference TRBV7-6 and TRBJ2-1 gives the whole variable domain GAGVSQSPRYKVTKRGQDVALRCDPISGHVSLYWYRQALGQGPEFLTYFNYEAQQDKSGLPNDRFSAERPEGSISTLTIQRTEQRDSAMYRCASSPRGAGSFLNEQFFGPGTRLTVL.